These T cell receptor beta chains were read from a single sample in a study of T cell changes during pregnancy in multiple sclerosis. Profiled with immunoSEQ multiplex PCR; TCRdb holds only in-frame clones, not every one. Found here are tens of thousands of clones, approximately 87% of them singletons; the top ten hold 8% to 10%. The material was peripheral blood, obtained after pregnancy. Receptor source: a female donor in good health, enrolled as a control in a pregnancy study. Each CDR3 is given with its conserved first and last residue. Each record gives: J gene, D gene, clone size, V gene, CDR3 protein, CDR3 DNA. A D gene is named only where the DNA matches it firmly. For some rows the clone size is stated as once, few or many, or as a class when expanded; others skip it.

TRBJ2-2,TRBD1,-,TRBV29-1,CSVDRGNTGELFF,TGCAGCGTGGACAGGGGAAACACCGGGGAGCTGTTTTTT
TRBJ2-7,TRBD2,-,TRBV9,CASSAGGGLEQYF,TGTGCCAGCAGCGCCGGGGGAGGGCTCGAGCAGTACTTC
TRBJ1-2,-,-,TRBV2,CAQAETEVFSNYGYTF,TGTGCCCAAGCCGAGACAGAGGTTTTCAGCAACTATGGCTACACCTTC
TRBJ1-1,-,-,TRBV6-5,CASSYRRGTEAFF,TGTGCCAGCAGTTATAGGAGAGGCACTGAAGCTTTCTTT
TRBJ1-5,-,-,TRBV10-3,CAISGDGGNRPQHF,TGTGCCATCAGTGGGGACGGGGGTAATCGGCCCCAGCATTTT
TRBJ1-1,-,-,TRBV10-3,CAISRPGGEAFF,TGTGCCATCAGCCGCCCGGGGGGTGAAGCTTTCTTT
TRBJ1-5,-,-,TRBV5-1,CASSLVGGRQPQHF,TGCGCCAGCAGCTTGGTTGGAGGGCGGCAGCCCCAGCATTTT
TRBJ2-3,-,-,TRBV5-4,CASSRDGTGADTQYF,TGTGCCAGCAGCCGGGACGGGACTGGAGCAGATACGCAGTATTTT
TRBJ2-1,TRBD1,once,TRBV7-9,CASSPTTGFNEQFF,TGTGCCAGCAGCCCGACGACAGGGTTCAATGAGCAGTTCTTC
TRBJ2-3,TRBD2,-,TRBV5-6,CASSRSSGDFTDTQYF,TGTGCCAGCAGCCGTTCCAGCGGGGACTTCACAGATACGCAGTATTTT
TRBJ1-1,-,-,TRBV6-6,CASSYAVNTEAFF,TGTGCCAGCAGTTACGCAGTGAACACTGAAGCTTTCTTT
TRBJ1-1,-,-,TRBV6-5,CASSKTGYTEAFF,TGTGCCAGCAGTAAAACAGGTTACACTGAAGCTTTCTTT
TRBJ1-6,TRBD1,-,TRBV10-3,CAISSTGDNSPLHF,TGTGCCATCAGTTCGACAGGGGATAATTCACCCCTCCACTTT
TRBJ1-5,-,-,TRBV7-9,CASSLGVRDTHQPQHF,TGTGCCAGCAGCTTAGGGGTCCGGGACACACATCAGCCCCAGCATTTT
TRBJ2-3,TRBD2,-,TRBV5-6,CASSPLGVAGAGTDTQYF,TGTGCCAGCAGCCCCCTCGGGGTTGCGGGAGCCGGCACAGATACGCAGTATTTT
TRBJ1-1,-,-,TRBV9,CASSVAGGLNTEAFF,TGTGCCAGCAGCGTAGCCGGGGGACTGAACACTGAAGCTTTCTTT
TRBJ1-1,-,-,TRBV14,CASSQDRNLRRTEAFF,TGTGCCAGCAGCCAAGATCGAAACCTACGCCGCACTGAAGCTTTCTTT
TRBJ2-4,-,-,TRBV30,CAWSELGLAKNIQYF,TGTGCCTGGAGCGAGCTGGGACTAGCCAAAAACATTCAGTACTTC